This T cell receptor (beta chain) was profiled in a study of T cells in Graves' hyperthyroidism and ophthalmopathy. The study enrolled patients aged 18 to 65 with newly diagnosed hyperthyroidism of under 2 months' duration. Exclusions: uncontrolled infection, other autoimmune disease, pregnancy, lactation. Blood sampling occurred at first hyperthyroidism diagnosis, ahead of any ophthalmopathy symptoms. CDR3 length: 15 residues. Germline CDR1 and CDR2: PRHDT and FYEKMQ (reference sequence). J lost 4 bases, V lost 4 bases, and 7 bases had no gene match. Study-level results: For ophthalmopathy, model prediction preceded onset by a median roughly 5.9 months.

This clonotype was seen at least ten times. What it binds is not known. The source material, RNA transcripts, was used to amplify TCR beta CDR3 regions. The HTBI set primed first-round TCR CDR3 RT-PCR. One entry per CDR3 protein results from TCRdb running MiXCR on the multiplex PCR reads. The sample consists of 370,000 or so distinct CDR3 sequences, approximately 13% of them appearing once. The sample was blood. The gene calls are TRBV13 and TRBJ2-7, with TRBD1 matching over 10 bases. The clonotype comes from a man in his thirties or forties with Graves' hyperthyroidism that later progressed to Graves' ophthalmopathy. Here the CDR3 DNA reads TGTGCCAGCAGCTCGCATCGGACAGGGGGATACGAGCAGTACTTC. It codes for CASSSHRTGGYEQYF.